The next 18 T cell receptor beta chains were all read from a single sample in a study of shared clonotypes between healthy human individuals. Method: immunoSEQ multiplex PCR; TCRdb's copy keeps in-frame clones and lacks some. The sample includes over a million clones, 70% to 80% of them seen just once. The sequenced sample consisted of memory CD4+ T cells from PBMCs. The subset here: CD45RA-negative fraction. Receptors were obtained from a man aged 18 to 29 in good health. Some clones in this sample may be carry-over from other donors' samples.

The CDR3 spells CASSLHPPQGSSYEQYF. DNA of the CDR3: TGTGCCAGCAGTCTACATCCGCCACAGGGGAGCTCCTACGAGCAGTACTTC. The rearrangement links TRBV27 to TRBJ2-7; 7 bases match TRBD1. Germline V lookup: CDR1 MNHEY, CDR2 SMNVEV (reference sequence). The CDR3 has 17 residues. The V segment lost 5 bases and the J segment 0 bases; nucleotides outside the gene matches: 13.

This chain joins TRBV18 and TRBJ2-7; 15 nucleotides agree with TRBD2. From germline, CDR1 is KGHSH and CDR2 LQKENI. This CDR3 is built from 17 residues. The J segment lost 3 bases and the V segment lost 3 bases, leaving 6 bases of the junction unmatched. The CDR3 nucleotides read TGTGCCAGCTCACCGCCGGGACTAGCGGGGGGAGACTACGAGCAGTACTTC. This sequence encodes CASSPPGLAGGDYEQYF.

This rearrangement joins TRBV29-1 to TRBJ1-1; TRBD1 matches 8 bases. With 7 bases clipped from V and 1 base from J, the junction kept 5 bases outside the gene matches. Germline values: CDR1 SQVTM, CDR2 ANQGSEA. CDR3 length equals 13 residues. The CDR3 nucleotides are TGCAGCGCCGGCCAGGGGGCGAACACTGAAGCTTTCTTT. Its protein product is CSAGQGANTEAFF.

The CDR3 bases are TGTGCCAGTGGGGGGCAGGGGGCCAACGTCCTGACTTTC. Protein product: CASGGQGANVLTF. The genes are TRBV19 and TRBJ2-6, with D possibly being TRBD1 or TRBD2 (6 bases each). The V gene's germline CDR1 is LNHDA and CDR2 SQIVND (reference sequence). V was clipped by 8 bases and J by 4 bases, with 9 bases between them. The CDR3 has 13 amino acids.

The chain combines TRBV28 with TRBJ1-2; weak D call: TRBD1 (6 bases). This CDR3 comprises 15 residues. The germline CDR1 and CDR2 sequences are MDHEN and SYDVKM. The ends were cut back, 4 bases at V and 6 bases at J, with 18 bases in the middle. The CDR3 coding sequence is TGTGCCAGCAGTTCGCCCAGGGGAGAGGAGGATGGCTACACCTTC. Translated: CASSSPRGEEDGYTF.

The chain links TRBV27 to TRBJ2-1; 8 nucleotides line up with TRBD2. CDR1 MNHEY and CDR2 SMNVEV come from the germline V gene (reference sequence). After removal of 4 bases from V and 2 bases from J, the junction contained 7 bases not matched to a gene. This CDR3 is built from 16 residues. The CDR3 is CASSSGGAGAYNEQFF. The CDR3 nucleotides read TGTGCCAGCAGTTCGGGAGGGGCAGGGGCCTACAATGAGCAGTTCTTC.

This chain connects TRBV7-9 to TRBJ2-7; the match to TRBD1 covers 9 bases. There are 15 residues in the CDR3. V lost 1 base to trimming and J lost 6 bases; unmatched junction nucleotides: 7. The germline CDR1 and CDR2 sequences are SEHNR and FQNEAQ (reference sequence). The CDR3 nucleotides read TGTGCCAGCAGCTTAGTTCCGGGACAGGGAACCGAGCAGTACTTC. Translation gives CASSLVPGQGTEQYF.

V is TRBV10-2 and J is TRBJ1-1; possible D gene TRBD1, 6 bases. Trimming took off 8 bases at V and 4 bases at J, with 20 bases between the two ends. In germline, CDR1 is WSHSY, CDR2 SAAADI. This CDR3 contains 15 residues. CDR3 protein: CASLRSSRGFTEAFF. The CDR3 nucleotides read TGCGCCAGCCTCAGGTCCTCCAGGGGTTTCACTGAAGCTTTCTTT.

The J gene is TRBJ2-7, the V gene TRBV27, with D tentatively TRBD1 (7 bases). V was trimmed by 3 bases and J by 7 bases, leaving 16 bases between them. The CDR3 spans 14 residues. Germline assignment: CDR1 MNHEY and CDR2 SMNVEV (reference sequence). The CDR3 is CASSFGRGVGEQYF. CDR3 in DNA: TGTGCCAGCAGTTTCGGCAGGGGGGTCGGGGAGCAGTACTTC.

The chain recombines TRBV5-1 with TRBJ2-1; D is unresolved. Germline V gene lookup returns CDR1 SGHRS and CDR2 YFSETQ. V was shortened by 6 bases and J by 8 bases, with 18 bases between the two germline ends. This CDR3 has 14 residues. The CDR3 is CASIAGSLADEQFF. DNA for the CDR3: TGCGCCAGCATCGCCGGGTCTTTAGCCGATGAGCAGTTCTTC.

This clone was observed a handful of times. J is TRBJ1-2 and V is TRBV4-1; TRBD1 might be the D (5 bases). The CDR3 contains 13 residues. V lost 1 base, J lost 7 bases, and 10 bases lay in between. From germline, CDR1 is MGHRA and CDR2 YSYEKL. The CDR3 nucleotides are TGCGCCAGCAGCCAAGTCGGCAGGGCTGGCTACACCTTC. Encoded protein: CASSQVGRAGYTF.

Comment on this clone: This sample includes further DNA sequences coding for the same CDR3. V and J are TRBV5-1 and TRBJ1-3; D is unclear. Trimming took off 0 bases at V and 2 bases at J, with 6 bases between the two ends. The CDR3 length is 14 residues. In germline, CDR1 is SGHRS, CDR2 YFSETQ. The CDR3 spells CASSLGGAGNTIYF. DNA of the CDR3: TGCGCCAGCAGCTTGGGGGGTGCTGGAAACACCATATATTTT.

As regards this clone: Other DNA variants within this sample encode the same CDR3. The J gene is TRBJ2-3, the V gene TRBV7-2; unclear D gene. The germline V and J ends were trimmed by 5 bases and 0 bases, with 6 bases remaining between them. Germline values: CDR1 SGHTA, CDR2 FQGNSA. The CDR3 is 13 residues long. CDR3 region: CASSLGSTDTQYF. For the CDR3, the DNA is TGTGCCAGCAGCCTAGGGAGCACAGATACGCAGTATTTT.

This clone was seen once. CDR3 protein: CASSPSGPGNEKLFF. The CDR3 nucleotides read TGTGCCAGCAGCCCCTCAGGCCCTGGAAATGAAAAACTGTTTTTT. The rearrangement uses TRBV4-2 and TRBJ1-4; D is uncertain. The germline V gene has CDR1 LGHNA and CDR2 YNFKEQ. This CDR3 contains 15 residues. V gave up 4 bases and J gave up 5 bases, with 14 bases separating them.

The V call is TRBV15, the J call TRBJ1-5; 11 nucleotides agree with TRBD1. V dropped 5 bases and J dropped 5; count of bases not matched to a gene: 5. CDR3 length: 15 residues. Germline CDR1 reads LNHNV; CDR2 reads YYDKDF (reference sequence). The CDR3 sequence is CATSGGTGGYQPQHF. CDR3 nucleotides: TGTGCCACCAGCGGCGGGACAGGGGGTTATCAGCCCCAGCATTTT. Together with reference TRBV15 and TRBJ1-5, the CDR3 gives the full variable domain: DAMVIQNPRYQVTQFGKPVTLSCSQTLNHNVMYWYQQKSSQAPKLLFHYYDKDFNNEADTPDNFQSRRPNTSFCFLDIRSPGLGDTAMYLCATSGGTGGYQPQHFGDGTRLSIL.

V usage is TRBV30 and J usage is TRBJ2-2; D remains ambiguous. Germline-derived CDR1 and CDR2 are GTSNPN and SVGIG (reference sequence). There are 16 residues in the CDR3. V lost 1 base, J lost 5 bases, and 17 bases lay in between. The CDR3 nucleotides are TGTGCCTGGAGTGCCACCCGGGTCAGACCGACCGGGGAGCTGTTTTTT. It translates to CAWSATRVRPTGELFF.

The chain is built from TRBV6-5 and TRBJ1-1; D gene uncertain. Trimming cost V 8 bases and J 5 bases, with 12 bases left between them. The CDR3 consists of 12 residues. CDR1 and CDR2 from the germline V gene are MNHEY and SVGAGI. CDR3 loop: CASGKGQTEAFF. The CDR3 nucleotides are TGTGCCAGCGGTAAGGGCCAGACTGAAGCTTTCTTT.

In this sample, this clone turned up once. This chain links TRBV10-3 with TRBJ2-2, with 13 bases that match TRBD2. The germline gives CDR1 ENHRY, CDR2 SYGVKD. This CDR3 has 17 amino acids. The ends lost 6 bases at V and 5 bases at J; junction bases unmatched: 9. The CDR3 spells CAISLGLAGVGTGELFF. In nucleotides, the CDR3 is TGTGCCATCAGCCTAGGACTAGCGGGAGTCGGTACCGGGGAGCTGTTTTTT.